These T cell receptor beta chains were read from a single sample in a study of T cells in Graves' hyperthyroidism and ophthalmopathy. TCRdb re-called the multiplex PCR reads through MiXCR, storing one row per CDR3 protein. Altogether 550,000 to 650,000 distinct CDR3 sequences are present, 14% being singletons, with the ten largest covering approximately 15%. Sequencing was performed on blood. The receptors originated from a woman in her thirties or forties with Graves' hyperthyroidism. The CDR3 runs from the conserved cysteine through the conserved F or W. D genes are given only for firm matches. Part of the rows lack a size; the others show once, few, many or a class for expanded clones.

v_gene: TRBV6-1
j_gene: TRBJ2-1
d_gene: TRBD2
abundance: many
CDR3nt: TGTGCCAGCAGTGACCTAGCGGGATCACAAAATGAGCAGTTCTTC
CDR3aa: CASSDLAGSQNEQFF

v_gene: TRBV20-1
j_gene: TRBJ1-1
d_gene: .
abundance: many
CDR3nt: TGCAGTGCTAGTGGCAGGCTGAACACTGAAGCTTTCTTT
CDR3aa: CSASGRLNTEAFF

v_gene: TRBV28
j_gene: TRBJ2-7
d_gene: .
abundance: many
CDR3nt: TGTGCCAGCATCTCAGGATACGAGCAGTACTTC
CDR3aa: CASISGYEQYF

v_gene: TRBV28
j_gene: TRBJ1-5
d_gene: TRBD1
abundance: many
CDR3nt: TGTGCCAGCAGTGTACAGGGGGCTTATCAGCCCCAGCATTTT
CDR3aa: CASSVQGAYQPQHF

v_gene: TRBV5-1
j_gene: TRBJ2-7
d_gene: .
abundance: .
CDR3nt: TGCGCCAGCAGCTTGGGACAGAGACCCTACGAGCAGTACTTC
CDR3aa: CASSLGQRPYEQYF

v_gene: TRBV7-9
j_gene: TRBJ2-1
d_gene: TRBD2
abundance: .
CDR3nt: TGCGCCAGCAGCTTTTTAGCGGGAGCAGCCAATGAGCAGTTCTTC
CDR3aa: CASSFLAGAANEQFF

v_gene: TRBV20-1
j_gene: TRBJ2-1
d_gene: .
abundance: few
CDR3nt: TGCAGTGCTAGGGTGATCAATGAGCAGTTCTTC
CDR3aa: CSARVINEQFF

v_gene: TRBV6-1
j_gene: TRBJ2-3
d_gene: .
abundance: few
CDR3nt: TGTGCCAGTCTGGGACTTATCACAGATACGCAGTATTTT
CDR3aa: CASLGLITDTQYF

v_gene: TRBV13
j_gene: TRBJ2-2
d_gene: .
abundance: many
CDR3nt: TGTGCCAGCAGCTTATATTCTTTGGGGCAGTACACCGGGGAGCTGTTTTTT
CDR3aa: CASSLYSLGQYTGELFF

v_gene: TRBV5-6
j_gene: TRBJ1-1
d_gene: .
abundance: many
CDR3nt: TGTGCCAGCAGCCTAACAGGGAGGCCTGAAGCTTTCTTT
CDR3aa: CASSLTGRPEAFF

v_gene: TRBV7-2
j_gene: TRBJ1-1
d_gene: TRBD1
abundance: many
CDR3nt: TGTGCCAGCAGCATTACAGGGGTGAACACTGAAGCTTTCTTT
CDR3aa: CASSITGVNTEAFF

v_gene: TRBV7-9
j_gene: TRBJ2-1
d_gene: .
abundance: many
CDR3nt: TGTGCCAGCAGCTTAGGGCAGGGGTGGGCCACGAATACCGGCGATGAGCAGTTCTTC
CDR3aa: CASSLGQGWATNTGDEQFF

v_gene: TRBV28
j_gene: TRBJ1-1
d_gene: .
abundance: .
CDR3nt: TGTGCCAGCAGTTCACAGGTTGCGAACACTGAAGCTTTCTTT
CDR3aa: CASSSQVANTEAFF

v_gene: TRBV13
j_gene: TRBJ2-3
d_gene: TRBD1
abundance: many
CDR3nt: TGTGCCAGCAGCCCCGAGACAGGGGGCGCAGATACGCAGTATTTT
CDR3aa: CASSPETGGADTQYF

v_gene: TRBV11-2
j_gene: TRBJ2-3
d_gene: TRBD2
abundance: many
CDR3nt: TGTGCCAGCAGCGTATGGACTAGCGGAACAGATACGCAGTATTTT
CDR3aa: CASSVWTSGTDTQYF

v_gene: TRBV7-3
j_gene: TRBJ2-1
d_gene: .
abundance: many
CDR3nt: TGTGCCAGCAGCTTAGCGGCTAACAATGAGCAGTTCTTC
CDR3aa: CASSLAANNEQFF

v_gene: TRBV20-1
j_gene: TRBJ2-7
d_gene: TRBD2
abundance: many
CDR3nt: TGCAGTGCTAGAGTATTTGGGACTAGCGGGAGCTACGAGCAGTACTTC
CDR3aa: CSARVFGTSGSYEQYF

v_gene: TRBV2
j_gene: TRBJ2-4
d_gene: .
abundance: many
CDR3nt: TGTGCCAGCAGTGCCAACTTTCGAAATATGAACATTCAGTACTTC
CDR3aa: CASSANFRNMNIQYF

v_gene: TRBV19
j_gene: TRBJ1-1
d_gene: TRBD1
abundance: few
CDR3nt: TGTGCCAGTACCCCCCTGGGGACAGCTGAAGCTTTCTTT
CDR3aa: CASTPLGTAEAFF

v_gene: TRBV11-2
j_gene: TRBJ2-2
d_gene: .
abundance: many
CDR3nt: TGTGCCAGCAGCTTAGATCCTCAGAGTACGGGGGAGCTGTTTTTT
CDR3aa: CASSLDPQSTGELFF

v_gene: TRBV3-1
j_gene: TRBJ1-1
d_gene: .
abundance: many
CDR3nt: TGTGCCAGCAGCCAAGGATTCGGGAACACTGAAGCTTTCTTT
CDR3aa: CASSQGFGNTEAFF

v_gene: TRBV5-1
j_gene: TRBJ2-7
d_gene: .
abundance: many
CDR3nt: TGCGCCAGCAGCTTAGGGCAGGGAGTGTGGGAGCAGTACTTC
CDR3aa: CASSLGQGVWEQYF

v_gene: TRBV5-6
j_gene: TRBJ2-1
d_gene: .
abundance: many
CDR3nt: TGTGCCAGCAGCACTTTCATAGCGGACGCCTACAATGAGCAGTTCTTC
CDR3aa: CASSTFIADAYNEQFF

v_gene: TRBV20-1
j_gene: TRBJ2-2
d_gene: TRBD2
abundance: .
CDR3nt: TGCAGTGCCGATCCGGGACTAGCGTCGAACACCGGGGAGCTGTTTTTT
CDR3aa: CSADPGLASNTGELFF

v_gene: TRBV6-1
j_gene: TRBJ1-3
d_gene: TRBD1
abundance: .
CDR3nt: TGTGCCAGCAGTGCACAGACAGGGAACCCACTTGGAAACACCATATATTTT
CDR3aa: CASSAQTGNPLGNTIYF

v_gene: TRBV4-1
j_gene: TRBJ2-7
d_gene: TRBD1
abundance: few
CDR3nt: TGCGCCAGCAGCCAGTTGACAGGGGGCGCGGGCTCCTACGAGCAGTACTTC
CDR3aa: CASSQLTGGAGSYEQYF

v_gene: TRBV28
j_gene: TRBJ2-1
d_gene: .
abundance: many
CDR3nt: TGTGCCAGCAGTTTAGCACGCGAATCCTACAATGAGCAGTTCTTC
CDR3aa: CASSLARESYNEQFF

v_gene: TRBV29-1
j_gene: TRBJ1-1
d_gene: TRBD1
abundance: few
CDR3nt: TGCAGCGTTGAAGGAGGACAGGGTCCCAGCACTGAAGCTTTCTTT
CDR3aa: CSVEGGQGPSTEAFF

v_gene: TRBV20-1
j_gene: TRBJ2-2
d_gene: .
abundance: .
CDR3nt: TGCAGTGCTAGAGTGCTCACCGGGGAGCTGTTTTTT
CDR3aa: CSARVLTGELFF

v_gene: TRBV5-1
j_gene: TRBJ2-2
d_gene: .
abundance: .
CDR3nt: TGCGCCAGCAGCTCCAGATTAAACACCGGGGAGCTGTTTTTT
CDR3aa: CASSSRLNTGELFF

v_gene: TRBV20-1
j_gene: TRBJ2-1
d_gene: TRBD2
abundance: .
CDR3nt: TGCAGTGCTAGCAGCGGGAACTCCTACAATGAGCAGTTCTTC
CDR3aa: CSASSGNSYNEQFF

v_gene: TRBV20-1
j_gene: TRBJ1-5
d_gene: .
abundance: few
CDR3nt: TGCAGTGCTAGGACGGCGAGCAATCAGCCCCAGCATTTT
CDR3aa: CSARTASNQPQHF

v_gene: TRBV5-1
j_gene: TRBJ2-2
d_gene: TRBD1
abundance: many
CDR3nt: TGCGCCAGCAGCTTCGGACAGGGGGCTGGCGGGGAGCTGTTTTTT
CDR3aa: CASSFGQGAGGELFF

v_gene: TRBV29-1
j_gene: TRBJ1-1
d_gene: .
abundance: few
CDR3nt: TGCAGCGTTGAAGCGGACAATGAGAACACTGAAGCTTTCTTT
CDR3aa: CSVEADNENTEAFF

v_gene: TRBV5-1
j_gene: TRBJ2-5
d_gene: .
abundance: .
CDR3nt: TGCGCCAGCAGATACGGACCTGGAGGGCAAGAGACCCAGTACTTC
CDR3aa: CASRYGPGGQETQYF

v_gene: TRBV28
j_gene: TRBJ2-7
d_gene: TRBD1
abundance: many
CDR3nt: TGTGCCAGCAGTGTACAGGGGTACGAGCAGTACTTC
CDR3aa: CASSVQGYEQYF

v_gene: TRBV19
j_gene: TRBJ2-3
d_gene: .
abundance: .
CDR3nt: TGTGCCAGTAGTCCGCATCCTGCGGGAGATACGCAGTATTTT
CDR3aa: CASSPHPAGDTQYF

v_gene: TRBV9
j_gene: TRBJ2-7
d_gene: TRBD2
abundance: many
CDR3nt: TGTGCCAGCACCGCCATCGCGGGAGCGTACGAGCAGTACTTC
CDR3aa: CASTAIAGAYEQYF

v_gene: TRBV6-1
j_gene: TRBJ2-2
d_gene: TRBD1
abundance: many
CDR3nt: TGTGCCAGCAGTGCGAGGGACAGGGGATCCGGGGAGCTGTTTTTT
CDR3aa: CASSARDRGSGELFF

v_gene: TRBV20-1
j_gene: TRBJ1-1
d_gene: .
abundance: many
CDR3nt: TGCAGTGCTAGAGTTGGGCAGGGTGGTGTGAACACTGAAGCTTTCTTT
CDR3aa: CSARVGQGGVNTEAFF

v_gene: TRBV12-3/TRBV12-4
j_gene: TRBJ1-6
d_gene: TRBD1
abundance: many
CDR3nt: TGTGCCAGCAGTTTCCGACAGGGGTCTTACTCACCCCTCCACTTT
CDR3aa: CASSFRQGSYSPLHF

v_gene: TRBV27
j_gene: TRBJ1-6
d_gene: TRBD1
abundance: .
CDR3nt: TGTGCCAGCAGTTTTAAGGGACAGGGGGCACCCCTCCACTTT
CDR3aa: CASSFKGQGAPLHF

v_gene: TRBV19
j_gene: TRBJ2-5
d_gene: TRBD2
abundance: many
CDR3nt: TGTGCCAGTAGTGGGAGGGCCCGGGAGACCCAGTACTTC
CDR3aa: CASSGRARETQYF

v_gene: TRBV20-1
j_gene: TRBJ1-1
d_gene: .
abundance: many
CDR3nt: TGCAGTGCTAGAGGGGGCAGGACTAACACTGAAGCTTTCTTT
CDR3aa: CSARGGRTNTEAFF

v_gene: TRBV7-9
j_gene: TRBJ1-1
d_gene: TRBD1
abundance: .
CDR3nt: TGTGCCAGCAGCCGCTACAGGGGATCGAACACTGAAGCTTTCTTT
CDR3aa: CASSRYRGSNTEAFF

v_gene: TRBV28
j_gene: TRBJ2-3
d_gene: TRBD1
abundance: many
CDR3nt: TGTGCCAGCAGCCCCATGGGACAGGGGGATATAGATACGCAGTATTTT
CDR3aa: CASSPMGQGDIDTQYF